This passage covers 14 T cell receptor beta chains from one sample sequenced in a study of T cell repertoires in cytomegalovirus infection. What these receptors recognize is not known. TCRdb recomputed calls from the reads with MiXCR, one row per CDR3 protein. The sample carries about 770,000 distinct CDR3 sequences, about 28% recorded once. The specimen was cultured CD8+ T cells from PBMCs, collected from culture after CMV antigen stimulation. The receptors shown here come from a human donor in good health (CMV status not recorded). Some clones in this sample may be carry-over from other donors' samples.

The table lists this clonotype with a count of one. The chain joins TRBV20-1 to TRBJ2-3, with no clear D. The germline V and J ends were trimmed by 0 bases and 0 bases, with 13 bases remaining between them. CDR1 is DFQATT, CDR2 SNEGSKA, per germline (reference sequence). The CDR3 runs 16 residues. Here the CDR3 reads CSARDLGGLSTDTQYF. In nucleotides, the CDR3 is TGCAGTGCTAGAGATCTGGGCGGCCTCAGCACAGATACGCAGTATTTT.

This clonotype was observed at least ten times. The chain joins TRBV6-1 to TRBJ1-5; D is perhaps TRBD1 (5 bases). CDR3 length: 14 residues. Germline CDR1 MNHNS, CDR2 SASEGT. V was pared by 3 bases and J by 1 base, with 7 bases between. The CDR3 sequence is CASSDSGSNQPQHF. Written as DNA, the CDR3 is TGTGCCAGCAGTGACTCAGGGAGCAATCAGCCCCAGCATTTT.

This clonotype has only a few counts. This chain uses TRBV14 with TRBJ1-6, with 9 bases identical to TRBD1. The CDR3 consists of 20 residues. Germline V gene sequence: CDR1 SGHDN, CDR2 FVKESK. Trimming took 2 bases from V and 9 from J; bases not matched to a gene: 20. CDR3 nucleotide sequence: TGTGCCAGCAGCCAACGGGCGGACAGGGGAGCCGAAGGGTCTGGTTCACCCCTCCACTTT. It translates to CASSQRADRGAEGSGSPLHF. Full variable domain (missing parts from reference TRBV14 and TRBJ1-6): EAGVTQFPSHSVIEKGQTVTLRCDPISGHDNLYWYRRVMGKEIKFLLHFVKESKQDESGMPNNRFLAERTGGTYSTLKVQPAELEDSGVYFCASSQRADRGAEGSGSPLHFGNGTRLTVT.

This clonotype has more than one count but fewer than ten. The chain couples TRBV7-6 to TRBJ1-2; TRBD1 matches 8 bases. V trimming: 5 bases; J trimming: 3 bases; junction bases outside the gene matches: 14. Germline V gene lookup returns CDR1 SGHVS and CDR2 FNYEAQ. The CDR3 runs 17 residues. The CDR3: CASSPTPRTGQYYGYTF. CDR3 in DNA: TGTGCCAGCAGCCCGACCCCCCGGACAGGGCAATACTATGGCTACACCTTC.

This clonotype was seen repeatedly, ten times or more. The chain employs TRBV7-8 and TRBJ2-1; tentatively, D is TRBD1 (6 bases). Trimming took 3 bases from V and 3 from J, leaving 9 bases between them. In germline, CDR1 is SGHVS, CDR2 FQNEAQ. The CDR3 is 14 residues long. The DNA for the CDR3 is TGTGCCAGCAGCTTCCGACAGGTCTACAATGAGCAGTTCTTC. It yields the protein CASSFRQVYNEQFF.

This clonotype was seen a few times. The chain recombines TRBV7-9 with TRBJ2-2; tentative D call: TRBD1 (5 bases). Trimming took 1 base from V and 9 from J, leaving 12 bases between them. Germline values: CDR1 SEHNR, CDR2 FQNEAQ (reference sequence). This CDR3 region has 14 residues. Here the CDR3 DNA reads TGTGCCAGCAGCTTAGTCCTGGGGCCCCGGGAGCTGTTTTTT. It yields the protein CASSLVLGPRELFF.

This clonotype occurred many times. V is TRBV7-2 and J is TRBJ2-2, with TRBD1 matching over 8 bases. This CDR3 is built from 14 residues. V shed 5 bases, J shed 5 bases, and the junction held 4 bases outside the gene matches. The germline V gene has CDR1 SGHTA and CDR2 FQGNSA. CDR3 amino acids: CASSGQGGTGELFF. In DNA, the CDR3 is TGTGCCAGCAGCGGACAGGGTGGAACCGGGGAGCTGTTTTTT.

This clonotype was recorded a few times. V and J are TRBV6-5 and TRBJ1-2, with D tentatively TRBD1 (6 bases). CDR3 length equals 15 residues. V was shortened by 2 bases and J by 7 bases, with 17 bases between the two germline ends. The germline gives CDR1 MNHEY, CDR2 SVGAGI. In DNA, the CDR3 is TGTGCCAGCAGTTACAGCCGAGGGGGGGCGACTGGCTACACCTTC. Amino acid sequence: CASSYSRGGATGYTF.

This clonotype was seen repeatedly, ten times or more. This CDR3 is CASGSGMGETQYF. The CDR3 bases are TGTGCCAGTGGGTCAGGGATGGGAGAGACCCAGTACTTC. The J gene is TRBJ2-5, the V gene TRBV28, with TRBD1 as a possible D gene (5 bases). Deletions cut 9 bases from V and 4 bases from J, with 15 bases between. The CDR3 covers 13 residues. Germline assignment: CDR1 MDHEN and CDR2 SYDVKM.

The chain links TRBV29-1 to TRBJ2-7; TRBD1 or TRBD2 may be the D gene (5 bases each). Germline CDR1 SQVTM, CDR2 ANQGSEA. The V end lost 7 bases, the J end lost 7 bases, and 20 bases lay between the germline ends. The CDR3 is 13 residues long. CDR3 bases: TGCAGCGGCGGCTCGTACGAGGGGCGGGAGCAGTACTTC. This encodes CSGGSYEGREQYF.

The chain employs TRBV13 and TRBJ2-5; 7 positions match TRBD1. CDR1 is PRHDT and CDR2 is FYEKMQ in the germline V gene (reference sequence). J was trimmed by 4 bases and V by 5 bases; bases with no gene match: 7. The CDR3 spans 14 residues. CDR3 sequence: CASSVRDRRETQYF. CDR3 nucleotide sequence: TGTGCCAGCAGCGTCCGGGACAGAAGAGAGACCCAGTACTTC.

The genes are TRBV7-2 and TRBJ2-7; 7 bases fit TRBD1. This CDR3 has 14 residues. Trimming took 2 bases from V and 3 from J; bases not matched to a gene: 4. The germline gives CDR1 SGHTA, CDR2 FQGNSA. Here the CDR3 DNA reads TGTGCCAGCAGCTTACAGGGACAGATCTACGAGCAGTACTTC. Amino acid sequence: CASSLQGQIYEQYF.

The chain links TRBV20-1 to TRBJ2-1; 8 positions match TRBD1. CDR1 DFQATT and CDR2 SNEGSKA come from the germline V gene (reference sequence). CDR3 length: 15 amino acids. Losses at the gene ends were 1 base for V and 2 bases for J; bases not matched to a gene: 4. As DNA, the CDR3 is TGCAGTGCTAGAGTGACAGGGGACCCCTACAATGAGCAGTTCTTC. Translated: CSARVTGDPYNEQFF.

The chain couples TRBV7-9 to TRBJ2-2, with TRBD1 matching over 8 bases. V trimming: 7 bases; J trimming: 3 bases; junction bases outside the gene matches: 22. The CDR3 sequence is 20 residues long. The germline gives CDR1 SEHNR, CDR2 FQNEAQ (reference sequence). CDR3 bases: TGTGCCAGCACACTTCAGGAGACAGGGGACATCTTCTGGGACACCGGGGAGCTGTTTTTT. Its translation: CASTLQETGDIFWDTGELFF.